Below, 16 T cell receptor beta chains from the same sample are listed, as sequenced in a study of regulatory dendritic cells for organ transplantation. Sorted T cells were CFSE-labeled and cultured five to six days with allogeneic regulatory or mature dendritic cells at 1:10. For these receptors, no antigen is known. Measured with immunoSEQ multiplex PCR; TCRdb has only the in-frame clones, and not every one. Among 15,000 to 20,000 clones listed, more than 60% were seen once. Sequenced: memory CD4+ T cells from blood cultured with regulatory dendritic cells. The subset: CD45RO+ memory T cells. These receptors originate from a human donor in good health.

This rearrangement joins TRBV28 to TRBJ1-5; D remains ambiguous. CDR1 MDHEN and CDR2 SYDVKM come from the germline V gene. CDR3 length: 13 residues. The ends were cut back, 8 bases at V and 3 bases at J, with 11 bases in the middle. Here the CDR3 DNA reads TGTGCCAGCTCCACAGCTAACAATCAGCCCCAGCATTTT. This translates into CASSTANNQPQHF.

This clone was observed a few times. The chain links TRBV15 to TRBJ1-6, with unresolved D. Germline-derived CDR1 and CDR2 are LNHNV and YYDKDF (reference sequence). V was cut by 0 bases and J by 4 bases, with 4 bases left in between. This CDR3 is 14 amino acids long. CDR3 region: CATSRDQYNSPLHF. CDR3 coding DNA: TGTGCCACCAGCAGAGACCAGTATAATTCACCCCTCCACTTT. The full variable domain, completed using reference TRBV15 and TRBJ1-6, is DAMVIQNPRYQVTQFGKPVTLSCSQTLNHNVMYWYQQKSSQAPKLLFHYYDKDFNNEADTPDNFQSRRPNTSFCFLDIRSPGLGDTAMYLCATSRDQYNSPLHFGNGTRLTVT.

The chain has TRBV28 and TRBJ1-2; D remains unclear. The germline V and J ends were trimmed by 3 bases and 4 bases, with 12 bases remaining between them. There are 14 residues in the CDR3. Looked up from germline, CDR1 is MDHEN and CDR2 is SYDVKM. The CDR3 region has the DNA TGTGCCAGCAGTTTCCCGGGGAAGCTCTATGGCTACACCTTC. It translates to CASSFPGKLYGYTF.

This clone was seen a handful of times. The CDR3 nucleotides are TGTGCCAGCAGTTTCGGCGGATACTATGGCTACACCTTC. Residues: CASSFGGYYGYTF. This chain uses TRBV28 with TRBJ1-2; D is undetermined. V lost 3 bases to trimming and J lost 3 bases, with 8 bases between them. The germline V gene encodes CDR1 MDHEN and CDR2 SYDVKM. This CDR3 has 13 residues.

The CDR3 protein is CASSPPEGAATNEKLFF. As DNA, the CDR3 is TGTGCCAGCTCACCACCCGAGGGGGCTGCAACTAATGAAAAACTGTTTTTT. The chain links TRBV18 to TRBJ1-4; 7 bases match TRBD1. V trimming: 0 bases; J trimming: 0 bases; junction bases outside the gene matches: 4. Germline CDR1 is KGHSH and CDR2 is LQKENI. The CDR3 covers 17 residues.

The J gene is TRBJ2-1, the V gene TRBV5-4; 13 nucleotides align to TRBD2. The ends lost 5 bases at V and 7 bases at J; junction bases unmatched: 6. Germline CDR1 is SGHNT and CDR2 is YYREEE (reference sequence). The CDR3 covers 15 residues. CDR3 in amino acids: CASRALAGGSNEQFF. CDR3 DNA: TGTGCCAGCAGGGCACTAGCGGGGGGGTCGAATGAGCAGTTCTTC.

V gene TRBV4-2 combines with J gene TRBJ2-1; no clear D gene. The CDR3 is made up of 16 amino acids. V lost 0 bases, J lost 0 bases, and 9 bases lay in between. Germline values: CDR1 LGHNA, CDR2 YNFKEQ. The CDR3, as DNA: TGTGCCAGCAGCCAAGATCTGCGAGGCTCCTACAATGAGCAGTTCTTC. It specifies CASSQDLRGSYNEQFF.

The V call is TRBV7-2, the J call TRBJ2-7, with 8 bases aligning to TRBD2. Trimming cost V 5 bases and J 6 bases; bases outside gene matches: 9. Germline values: CDR1 SGHTA, CDR2 FQGNSA. CDR3 length: 14 amino acids. The CDR3 is CASSPQTLAGEQYF. CDR3 coding DNA: TGTGCCAGCAGCCCCCAGACTCTAGCGGGCGAGCAGTACTTC. The full variable domain, completed using reference TRBV7-2 and TRBJ2-7, is GAGVSQSPSNKVTEKGKDVELRCDPISGHTALYWYRQSLGQGLEFLIYFQGNSAPDKSGLPSDRFSAERTGGSVSTLTIQRTQQEDSAVYLCASSPQTLAGEQYFGPGTRLTVT.

A single count supports this clone. This sequence joins TRBV5-1 and TRBJ1-6; D unresolved. Germline CDR1 is SGHRS and CDR2 is YFSETQ. The CDR3 runs to 16 residues. V shed 0 bases and J shed 5 bases, with 12 bases lying between them. The CDR3 sequence is CASSLEAATNNSPLHF. The CDR3, as DNA: TGCGCCAGCAGCTTGGAAGCAGCTACCAATAATTCACCCCTCCACTTT.

This chain joins TRBV5-4 and TRBJ2-3, with a possible D match to TRBD1 (6 bases). V was cut by 0 bases and J by 3 bases, with 11 bases left in between. The CDR3 is 15 residues long. Germline assignment: CDR1 SGHNT and CDR2 YYREEE (reference sequence). The CDR3 bases are TGTGCCAGCAGCTTGGCCTCAGGGGAAACAGATACGCAGTATTTT. This sequence encodes CASSLASGETDTQYF.

The chain couples TRBV28 to TRBJ2-3; TRBD2 aligns across 7 bases. The germline V gene encodes CDR1 MDHEN and CDR2 SYDVKM. After removal of 6 bases from V and 0 bases from J, the junction contained 6 bases not matched to a gene. CDR3 length equals 15 residues. In DNA, the CDR3 is TGTGCCAGCAGCGATGGGGGAGGGAGCACAGATACGCAGTATTTT. This gives the protein CASSDGGGSTDTQYF.

This clone was picked up a small number of times. The rearrangement uses TRBV11-1 and TRBJ1-6; 9 bases are a match to TRBD1. Germline assignment: CDR1 SGHAT and CDR2 FQDESV (reference sequence). This CDR3 is built from 15 residues. After removal of 4 bases from V and 10 bases from J, the junction contained 8 bases not matched to a gene. In nucleotides, the CDR3 is TGTGCCAGCAGCTCTAACGGACAGGGGAGGTCACCCCTCCACTTT. Amino acid sequence: CASSSNGQGRSPLHF.

The V call is TRBV29-1, the J call TRBJ2-5, with 10 nucleotides matching TRBD1. Looked up from germline, CDR1 is SQVTM and CDR2 is ANQGSEA. V shed 3 bases and J 4 bases; nucleotides not matched to a gene: 5. This CDR3 is built from 14 residues. CDR3: CSVDPRTGGETQYF. In DNA, the CDR3 is TGCAGCGTTGATCCAAGGACAGGGGGAGAGACCCAGTACTTC.

The chain joins TRBV2 to TRBJ1-6; unclear D gene. Deletions cut 3 bases from V and 7 bases from J, with 4 bases between. This CDR3 has 12 residues. Germline CDR1 is SNHLY and CDR2 is FYNNEI. CDR3 loop: CASSDENSPLHF. Written as DNA, the CDR3 is TGTGCCAGCAGTGACGAGAATTCACCCCTCCACTTT.

V usage is TRBV19 and J usage is TRBJ1-1, with TRBD1 matching over 9 bases. The CDR3 has 17 residues. V lost 7 bases to trimming and J lost 1 base; unmatched junction nucleotides: 13. Germline V gives CDR1 LNHDA, CDR2 SQIVND (reference sequence). The chain's CDR3 is CASNSGTGSPANTEAFF. CDR3 sequence (DNA): TGTGCCAGTAACTCCGGGACAGGGTCCCCGGCGAACACTGAAGCTTTCTTT.

Relative to its sample, this clone is large. This chain joins TRBV2 and TRBJ2-7, with D hard to call. The CDR3 has 15 amino acids. The V and J ends lost 2 bases and 3 bases respectively, with 14 bases between them. Germline V gives CDR1 SNHLY, CDR2 FYNNEI. Written as DNA, the CDR3 is TGTGCCAGCAGTGAATTCCCAGAGTGGCTCTACGAGCAGTACTTC. Its protein is CASSEFPEWLYEQYF. Supplemented by reference TRBV2 and TRBJ2-7, the full variable domain reads EPEVTQTPSHQVTQMGQEVILRCVPISNHLYFYWYRQILGQKVEFLVSFYNNEISEKSEIFDDQFSVERPDGSNFTLKIRSTKLEDSAMYFCASSEFPEWLYEQYFGPGTRLTVT.